This passage covers 27 T cell receptor beta chains from one sample sequenced in a study of cytomegalovirus exposure and HLA in healthy donors. 60 Vbeta and 13 Jbeta primers were used in PCR. TCRdb keeps only in-frame clones here, not all; method: immunoSEQ multiplex PCR. The table includes tens of thousands of clones, over 75% detected once. Sequencing used PBMCs. The receptor set was obtained from a male donor in good health and CMV-seronegative.

This clone was recorded a few times. This chain connects TRBV4-3 to TRBJ1-1; D unresolved. The germline CDR1 and CDR2 sequences are LGHNA and YSLEER. The CDR3 covers 14 residues. V lost 2 bases and J lost 4, with 11 bases in between. The DNA of the CDR3 is TGCGCCAGCAGCCAATGGGAGTCGAGCACTGAAGCTTTCTTT. Translating it yields CASSQWESSTEAFF.

The V and J genes are TRBV7-9 and TRBJ2-7; the D is unclear. Trimming cost V 3 bases and J 2 bases, with 14 bases left between them. The length of the CDR3 is 15 residues. The V gene's germline CDR1 is SEHNR and CDR2 FQNEAQ (reference sequence). CDR3 coding DNA: TGTGCCAGCAGCTTCGGCCCTGAAGAGGCCTACGAGCAGTACTTC. Translating it yields CASSFGPEEAYEQYF. The full variable domain, its missing parts supplied by reference TRBV7-9 and TRBJ2-7, is DTGVSQNPRHKITKRGQNVTFRCDPISEHNRLYWYRQTLGQGPEFLTYFQNEAQLEKSRLLSDRFSAERPKGSFSTLEIQRTEQGDSAMYLCASSFGPEEAYEQYFGPGTRLTVT.

CDR3 sequence reads: CASSLSTYTDTQYF. The CDR3 bases are TGCGCCAGCAGCTTGTCGACTTACACAGATACGCAGTATTTT. This sequence joins TRBV5-1 and TRBJ2-3, with D unresolved. Germline V CDR1 and CDR2: SGHRS, YFSETQ. The V end lost 1 base, the J end lost 2 bases, and 8 bases lay between the germline ends. There are 14 residues in the CDR3.

The chain links TRBV7-8 to TRBJ2-1; D remains ambiguous. Trimming cost V 0 bases and J 5 bases, with 11 bases left between them. Per the germline V gene, CDR1 is SGHVS and CDR2 is FQNEAQ. The CDR3 covers 15 residues. The CDR3 region is CASSLALGLNNEQFF. The DNA of the CDR3 is TGTGCCAGCAGCTTAGCGCTAGGCCTCAACAATGAGCAGTTCTTC. Using reference TRBV7-8 and TRBJ2-1 for the parts outside the CDR3, the full variable domain is GAGVSQSPRYKVAKRGQDVALRCDPISGHVSLFWYQQALGQGPEFLTYFQNEAQLDKSGLPSDRFFAERPEGSVSTLKIQRTQQEDSAVYLCASSLALGLNNEQFFGPGTRLTVL.

The CDR3 region is CATSRDRQGGRTEAFF. In nucleotides, the CDR3 is TGTGCCACCAGCAGAGACAGACAGGGGGGTCGCACTGAAGCTTTCTTT. The chain couples TRBV15 to TRBJ1-1; TRBD1 matches 9 bases. The CDR3 length is 16 residues. The ends lost 0 bases at V and 4 bases at J; junction bases unmatched: 6. CDR1 and CDR2 (germline): LNHNV, YYDKDF (reference sequence).

This chain links TRBV5-6 with TRBJ2-5; possibly TRBD2 for D (7 bases). The J call may not be correct, given that the DNA end is closer to TRBJ2-7. Germline V gives CDR1 SGHDT, CDR2 YYEEEE. The CDR3 consists of 14 residues. CDR3 sequence: CASSPLGGEYEQYF. For the CDR3, the DNA is TGTGCCAGCAGCCCCTTAGGGGGGGAATACGAGCAGTACTTC.

CDR3 protein: CASRTSGGTDTQYF. The CDR3 coding sequence is TGTGCCAGCAGGACTAGCGGCGGCACAGATACGCAGTATTTT. The J gene is TRBJ2-3, the V gene TRBV2; TRBD2 aligns across 9 bases. V trimming: 6 bases; J trimming: 1 base; junction bases outside the gene matches: 2. Per germline, CDR1 SNHLY and CDR2 FYNNEI. The CDR3 is 14 amino acids.

The genes are TRBV4-1 and TRBJ1-4, with a possible D match to TRBD1 (5 bases). Germline CDR1 is MGHRA and CDR2 is YSYEKL. This CDR3 region has 13 residues. Trimming took off 0 bases at V and 6 bases at J, with 5 bases between the two ends. The CDR3 DNA reads as TGCGCCAGCAGCCAAGAGACAGATGAAAAACTGTTTTTT. Translation: CASSQETDEKLFF.

This clone was seen a handful of times. The gene calls are TRBV7-9 and TRBJ1-5; no clear D gene. The CDR3 covers 14 residues. V gave up 1 base and J gave up 7 bases, with 11 bases separating them. Germline CDR1 SEHNR, CDR2 FQNEAQ (reference sequence). This CDR3 is CASSLGGLGQPQHF. CDR3 bases: TGTGCCAGCAGCTTAGGAGGGTTGGGGCAGCCCCAGCATTTT.

The V and J genes are TRBV27 and TRBJ1-2; 9 nucleotides agree with TRBD1. V lost 4 bases, J lost 4 bases, and 4 bases stayed unmatched. The V gene's germline CDR1 is MNHEY and CDR2 SMNVEV (reference sequence). This CDR3 spans 14 amino acids. The CDR3 DNA reads TGTGCCAGCAGTTGGGACAGGGTGGGCTATGGCTACACCTTC. Protein: CASSWDRVGYGYTF.

V gene TRBV10-3 combines with J gene TRBJ1-2; 9 bases line up with TRBD1. V lost 5 bases, J lost 2 bases, and 3 bases stayed unmatched. The CDR3 covers 14 residues. Germline V lookup: CDR1 ENHRY, CDR2 SYGVKD. The DNA for the CDR3 is TGTGCCATCAGTTCCGGGACAGGGAACTATGGCTACACCTTC. Translating it yields CAISSGTGNYGYTF.

This clone was seen a handful of times. The chain links TRBV15 to TRBJ2-3, with TRBD2 as a possible D gene (5 bases). Trimming took 0 bases from V and 3 from J, leaving 13 bases between them. CDR3 length equals 16 residues. Germline assignment: CDR1 LNHNV and CDR2 YYDKDF (reference sequence). CDR3 nucleotide sequence: TGTGCCACCAGCAGAGAACCATTACTAGTAACAGATACGCAGTATTTT. Translating gives CATSREPLLVTDTQYF.

The gene calls are TRBV29-1 and TRBJ1-1, with D uncertain. Trimming pared 1 base from V and 0 bases from J, leaving 12 bases between. This CDR3 contains 15 residues. The V gene's germline CDR1 is SQVTM and CDR2 ANQGSEA. The CDR3 nucleotides are TGCAGCGTTGAAGGACTTTCCAAGATGAACACTGAAGCTTTCTTT. It is translated as CSVEGLSKMNTEAFF.

The rearrangement uses TRBV7-9 and TRBJ1-5; D unresolved. Germline CDR1 is SEHNR and CDR2 is FQNEAQ (reference sequence). CDR3 length equals 13 residues. Trimming removed 1 base at V and 6 bases at J, with 7 bases between. Written as DNA, the CDR3 is TGTGCCAGCAGCTTAGGGGCCGGTCAGCCCCAGCATTTT. It specifies CASSLGAGQPQHF. Full variable domain (remainder filled in from reference TRBV7-9 and TRBJ1-5): DTGVSQNPRHKITKRGQNVTFRCDPISEHNRLYWYRQTLGQGPEFLTYFQNEAQLEKSRLLSDRFSAERPKGSFSTLEIQRTEQGDSAMYLCASSLGAGQPQHFGDGTRLSIL.

The J gene is TRBJ1-2, the V gene TRBV30; tentatively, D is TRBD1 (6 bases). Looked up from germline, CDR1 is GTSNPN and CDR2 is SVGIG (reference sequence). The CDR3 runs 13 residues. V gave up 5 bases and J gave up 0 bases, with 10 bases separating them. The CDR3 nucleotides are TGTGCCTGGGAACAGGGAGCTAACTATGGCTACACCTTC. As protein: CAWEQGANYGYTF.

This rearrangement joins TRBV7-3 to TRBJ2-3; perhaps TRBD2 as D (5 bases). Germline-derived CDR1 and CDR2 are SGHTA and FQGTGA. CDR3 size: 14 residues. V was pared by 5 bases and J by 4 bases, with 13 bases between. The chain's CDR3 is CASSPPDFPDTQYF. The CDR3 DNA reads as TGTGCCAGCAGCCCACCGGACTTCCCAGATACGCAGTATTTT.

The gene calls are TRBV6-5 and TRBJ1-2; D not resolved. Germline values: CDR1 MNHEY, CDR2 SVGAGI. The CDR3 is 13 residues long. V was clipped by 5 bases and J by 2 bases, with 9 bases between them. CDR3 sequence: CASSVRENYGYTF. The DNA of the CDR3 is TGTGCCAGCAGTGTCCGGGAAAACTATGGCTACACCTTC.

A note on this clone: This CDR3 is also generated by other DNA sequences in the sample. The chain carries TRBV2 and TRBJ1-2, with 7 bases aligning to TRBD1. The CDR3 extends over 14 amino acids. CDR1 and CDR2 from the germline V gene are SNHLY and FYNNEI. After removal of 6 bases from V and 3 bases from J, the junction contained 7 bases not matched to a gene. The CDR3 nucleotides read TGTGCCAGCAGGCGACAGGGATCCGACTATGGCTACACCTTC. This translates into CASRRQGSDYGYTF.

The gene calls are TRBV4-1 and TRBJ2-1; TRBD2 matches at 11 bases. After removal of 3 bases from V and 4 bases from J, the junction contained 8 bases not matched to a gene. The CDR3 totals 17 residues. Per the germline V gene, CDR1 is MGHRA and CDR2 is YSYEKL. The CDR3 sequence: CASSQEGLAAPYNEQFF. Written as DNA, the CDR3 is TGCGCCAGCAGCCAGGAGGGACTAGCGGCCCCTTACAATGAGCAGTTCTTC.

This chain links TRBV2 with TRBJ1-2, with D unclear. This CDR3 comprises 11 residues. Germline V gives CDR1 SNHLY, CDR2 FYNNEI. Trimming cost V 7 bases and J 9 bases, with 12 bases left between them. The CDR3 DNA follows: TGTGCCAGCATGCAGGCCCGGAGCTACACCTTC. This translates into CASMQARSYTF.

The rearrangement links TRBV10-2 to TRBJ1-3; a possible D gene is TRBD1 (5 bases). CDR3 size: 14 residues. Germline assignment: CDR1 WSHSY and CDR2 SAAADI. Trimming removed 6 bases from V and 0 bases from J, with 9 bases in between. CDR3 sequence (DNA): TGCGCCAGCAGGCGGGGGACCTCTGGAAACACCATATATTTT. Encoded protein: CASRRGTSGNTIYF.

Only one count was recorded for this clone. The chain recombines TRBV5-1 with TRBJ1-1; D ambiguous. The CDR3 consists of 14 residues. Germline assignment: CDR1 SGHRS and CDR2 YFSETQ. V lost 0 bases, J lost 0 bases, and 6 bases lay in between. The CDR3 nucleotides read TGCGCCAGCAGCTTGGAACGGGTGAACACTGAAGCTTTCTTT. Translated: CASSLERVNTEAFF.

This chain connects TRBV4-1 to TRBJ2-5; D gene uncertain. Per the germline V gene, CDR1 is MGHRA and CDR2 is YSYEKL. The CDR3 is 15 residues long. Deletions cut 4 bases from V and 0 bases from J, with 12 bases between. CDR3 in amino acids: CASSRSAGDQETQYF. The CDR3 DNA reads as TGCGCCAGCAGCCGATCCGCCGGTGACCAAGAGACCCAGTACTTC.

The chain couples TRBV19 to TRBJ1-5; D perhaps matches TRBD1 (5 bases). With 6 bases removed from V and 1 base from J, the gap between germline ends came to 16 bases. This CDR3 region has 16 residues. Germline lookup yields CDR1 LNHDA and CDR2 SQIVND (reference sequence). The CDR3 region has the DNA TGTGCCAGTAGCAATCAGGGTCCCTTAAGCAATCAGCCCCAGCATTTT. Its translation is CASSNQGPLSNQPQHF.

V usage is TRBV5-4 and J usage is TRBJ1-2; possible D gene TRBD1, 6 bases. V dropped 4 bases and J dropped 8 bases, with 27 bases sitting between them. Germline loops: CDR1 SGHNT, CDR2 YYREEE (reference sequence). The CDR3 sequence is 17 residues long. CDR3 protein: CASSGEIGQSGLQGYTF. CDR3 nucleotides: TGTGCCAGCAGCGGCGAGATAGGACAGTCGGGCCTCCAAGGCTACACCTTC.

This clone has more than one count but fewer than ten. V gene TRBV9 combines with J gene TRBJ1-1; D is unclear. CDR3 length equals 14 residues. Germline values: CDR1 SGDLS, CDR2 YYNGEE. Trimming shortened V by 0 bases and J by 1 base, and 7 bases separated the two germline ends. CDR3 sequence: CASSVASRNTEAFF. The CDR3 DNA is TGTGCCAGCAGCGTAGCCTCGAGGAACACTGAAGCTTTCTTT.

This clone was counted only a few times. The chain carries TRBV4-3 and TRBJ2-1; 10 bases agree with TRBD2. The CDR3 contains 15 residues. CDR1 is LGHNA, CDR2 YSLEER, per germline. The ends lost 5 bases at V and 7 bases at J; junction bases unmatched: 8. The CDR3 sequence: CASSYSGGAGNEQFF. The DNA of the CDR3 is TGCGCCAGCAGCTACAGCGGGGGGGCGGGAAATGAGCAGTTCTTC.